The 20 T cell receptor beta chains below all came from one sample that was sequenced in a study of T cells in Graves' hyperthyroidism and ophthalmopathy. Amplification of TCR beta CDR3 regions used RNA as the template. When the TCR CDR3 underwent first-round RT-PCR, the HTBI primer set was used. TCRdb processed the multiplex PCR reads anew with MiXCR; each CDR3 protein has one entry. The sample includes about 760,000 distinct CDR3 sequences, approximately 40% seen only once; the top ten take roughly 30%. The specimen sequenced was blood. The receptors stem from a woman aged 40 to 49 with Graves' hyperthyroidism.

This clonotype was recorded at least ten times. The chain combines TRBV7-2 with TRBJ1-6; 7 bases are shared with TRBD1. Trimming took 2 bases from V and 0 from J; bases not matched to a gene: 7. The CDR3 consists of 18 residues. Germline CDR1 reads SGHTA; CDR2 reads FQGNSA. The CDR3 DNA reads TGTGCCAGCAGCTTAAGGACAGGTTCGAGCTCCTATAATTCACCCCTCCACTTT. Translated: CASSLRTGSSSYNSPLHF.

Comments on this clonotype: At one end the junction does not follow the germline gene, possibly because of a read error. The V and J genes are TRBV2 and TRBJ1-1; a possible D gene is TRBD1 (5 bases). Germline V gene sequence: CDR1 SNHLY, CDR2 FYNNEI. This CDR3 region has 18 residues. The CDR3, as DNA: TGCGCCAGCAGTGAGTCCGGACCCCCGGGGGAGCAGGGTATTGAAGCTTTCTTT. This sequence encodes CASSESGPPGEQGIEAFF.

The CDR3 loop reads CAWNPVPSGNTIYF. CDR3 DNA sequence: TGTGCCTGGAACCCGGTGCCCTCTGGAAACACCATATATTTT. The chain employs TRBV25-1 and TRBJ1-3; D remains unclear. Deletions cut 11 bases from V and 0 bases from J, with 14 bases between. The CDR3 covers 14 residues. From germline, CDR1 is MGHDK and CDR2 SYGVNS.

This clonotype was counted only a few times. The chain carries TRBV12-3 or TRBV12-4 and TRBJ1-2, with D tentatively TRBD1 (6 bases). V dropped 6 bases and J dropped 8 bases, with 19 bases sitting between them. This CDR3 region has 14 residues. CDR3 in amino acids: CASSHEGGSRGYTF. DNA for the CDR3: TGTGCCAGCAGCCACGAGGGGGGCTCGAGGGGCTACACCTTC.

This clonotype was detected a few times. The chain employs TRBV20-1 and TRBJ1-5; D gene ambiguous. Germline V gene sequence: CDR1 DFQATT, CDR2 SNEGSKA (reference sequence). The CDR3 consists of 12 residues. V was cut by 4 bases and J by 5 bases, with 9 bases left in between. In nucleotides, the CDR3 is TGCAGTGCTACCCCAGGCGATCAGCCCCAGCATTTT. This gives the protein CSATPGDQPQHF.

The rearrangement uses TRBV20-1 and TRBJ2-5; D is possibly TRBD1 (6 bases). The CDR3 length is 14 residues. V was cut by 2 bases and J by 3 bases, with 13 bases left in between. The germline gives CDR1 DFQATT, CDR2 SNEGSKA (reference sequence). The CDR3 loop is CSARRGTGKETQYF. CDR3 nucleotides: TGCAGTGCTAGACGGGGAACAGGGAAAGAGACCCAGTACTTC.

V and J are TRBV9 and TRBJ1-1; 7 bases agree with TRBD1. The CDR3 runs to 15 residues. The junction had 6 bases not matched to a gene; V was cut back by 0 bases and J by 4 bases. Germline V lookup: CDR1 SGDLS, CDR2 YYNGEE. CDR3 DNA: TGTGCCAGCAGCGTAGTAAAGGGGGCGCCCACTGAAGCTTTCTTT. The encoded protein is CASSVVKGAPTEAFF.

At least ten counts were recorded for this clonotype. V usage is TRBV14 and J usage is TRBJ2-5, with D unresolved. The CDR3 consists of 17 residues. Trimming stripped 1 base from V and 5 bases from J, with 20 bases between. Germline V gene data show CDR1 as SGHDN and CDR2 as FVKESK. CDR3 nucleotide sequence: TGTGCCAGCAGCCAAGGGTCTGCATCCTCCTTAGGGGAGACCCAGTACTTC. Amino acid sequence: CASSQGSASSLGETQYF.

This chain joins TRBV7-8 and TRBJ2-7, with unresolved D. This CDR3 spans 16 amino acids. V was shortened by 0 bases and J by 7 bases, with 19 bases between the two germline ends. Germline CDR1 reads SGHVS; CDR2 reads FQNEAQ. Here the CDR3 reads CASSLAESTWWHEQYF. In DNA, the CDR3 is TGTGCCAGCAGCTTAGCGGAGTCAACTTGGTGGCATGAGCAGTACTTC.

The genes are TRBV2 and TRBJ1-2, with 8 bases lining up with TRBD1. CDR3 size: 15 residues. Germline trimming cut 8 bases from V and 3 bases from J; bases unmatched to any gene: 11. Per the germline V gene, CDR1 is SNHLY and CDR2 is FYNNEI. The CDR3 DNA reads TGTGCCAGCGGAAAAAATCAGGGGGCGGACTATGGCTACACCTTC. It translates to CASGKNQGADYGYTF.

This clonotype was seen a few times. The chain joins TRBV7-2 to TRBJ2-7; D uncertain. This CDR3 has 12 amino acids. With 8 bases removed from V and 6 bases from J, the gap between germline ends came to 14 bases. The germline CDR1 and CDR2 sequences are SGHTA and FQGNSA. The CDR3 sequence is CASRTSDGEQYF. The CDR3 DNA sequence: TGTGCCAGCCGAACCTCAGATGGCGAGCAGTACTTC.

This clonotype was picked up many times. The J gene is TRBJ1-6, the V gene TRBV13; D perhaps matches TRBD1 (5 bases). V shed 3 bases and J shed 8 bases, with 11 bases lying between them. Germline assignment: CDR1 PRHDT and CDR2 FYEKMQ (reference sequence). This CDR3 contains 14 residues. In DNA, the CDR3 is TGTGCCAGCAGCTTCCAGGGAGGGTATTCACCCCTCCACTTT. It is translated as CASSFQGGYSPLHF.

The CDR3 DNA sequence: TGTGCCAGCAGTGGAATGGGTGCGTACAATGAGCAGTACTTC. The encoded protein is CASSGMGAYNEQYF. This sequence joins TRBV2 and TRBJ2-7; D not certain. CDR1 is SNHLY and CDR2 is FYNNEI in the germline V gene. The V and J ends lost 4 bases and 7 bases respectively, with 17 bases between them. The CDR3 totals 14 residues.

There are many counts of this clonotype. The chain recombines TRBV5-1 with TRBJ1-2, with D unclear. The CDR3 extends over 12 amino acids. The V end lost 5 bases, the J end lost 3 bases, and 8 bases lay between the germline ends. Germline V gives CDR1 SGHRS, CDR2 YFSETQ. Written as DNA, the CDR3 is TGCGCCAGCAGGGAAACAGACTATGGCTACACCTTC. This encodes CASRETDYGYTF.

V and J are TRBV4-3 and TRBJ1-1; a weak D match, TRBD1 (5 bases). V lost 1 base and J lost 3, with 9 bases in between. CDR1 and CDR2 from the germline V gene are LGHNA and YSLEER. This CDR3 comprises 14 residues. As DNA, the CDR3 is TGCGCCAGCAGCCAAGGGTCCAGGGACACTGAAGCTTTCTTT. This encodes CASSQGSRDTEAFF.

The chain recombines TRBV7-2 with TRBJ2-6; a weak D match, TRBD1 (6 bases). This CDR3 has 15 residues. The V end was cut by 5 bases, the J end by 4 bases, with 12 bases between. Germline CDR1 and CDR2: SGHTA and FQGNSA. CDR3 sequence (DNA): TGTGCCAGCAGCCCAGGGGAAATGGGGGCCAACGTCCTGACTTTC. It translates to CASSPGEMGANVLTF.

About this clonotype itself: It is likely a read error, because the conserved phenylalanine at the end of the CDR3 is missing. This rearrangement joins TRBV9 to TRBJ1-1; the D gene is possibly TRBD1 (5 bases). The CDR3 spans 11 residues. V was trimmed by 0 bases and J by 11 bases, leaving 8 bases between them. Germline V gives CDR1 SGDLS, CDR2 YYNGEE. CDR3 amino acids: CASSVEGTAFV. CDR3 in DNA: TGTGCCAGCAGCGTAGAGGGGACGGCTTTCGTT.

This clonotype has more than one count but fewer than ten. DNA for the CDR3: TGTGCCAGCAGATCCGGTCAGCCCCAGCATTTT. Translating it yields CASRSGQPQHF. The rearrangement joins TRBV6-1 to TRBJ1-5, with D hard to call. Trimming cost V 6 bases and J 6 bases, with 6 bases left between them. The CDR3 runs to 11 residues. CDR1 is MNHNS and CDR2 is SASEGT in the germline V gene.

Concerning this clonotype: At one of its ends the junction is not consistent with the germline gene, which may arise from a read error. The chain joins TRBV7-3 to TRBJ2-7, with 8 positions matching TRBD2. The CDR3 spans 15 residues. Germline CDR1 is SGHTA and CDR2 is FQGTGA. The CDR3 region has the DNA TGCGCCAGCAGCCAAGGACGGGGGGGCCAATACGAGCAGTACTTC. Protein: CASSQGRGGQYEQYF.

This clonotype is categorized as medium-sized. The chain carries TRBV10-2 and TRBJ1-5, with TRBD1 matching over 8 bases. Trimming at V came to 3 bases and at J to 6 bases, leaving 4 bases not matched to a gene. The CDR3 is made up of 14 amino acids. Germline-derived CDR1 and CDR2 are WSHSY and SAAADI. CDR3: CASSEQGVGQPQHF. The CDR3 region has the DNA TGCGCCAGCAGTGAACAGGGGGTTGGTCAGCCCCAGCATTTT.